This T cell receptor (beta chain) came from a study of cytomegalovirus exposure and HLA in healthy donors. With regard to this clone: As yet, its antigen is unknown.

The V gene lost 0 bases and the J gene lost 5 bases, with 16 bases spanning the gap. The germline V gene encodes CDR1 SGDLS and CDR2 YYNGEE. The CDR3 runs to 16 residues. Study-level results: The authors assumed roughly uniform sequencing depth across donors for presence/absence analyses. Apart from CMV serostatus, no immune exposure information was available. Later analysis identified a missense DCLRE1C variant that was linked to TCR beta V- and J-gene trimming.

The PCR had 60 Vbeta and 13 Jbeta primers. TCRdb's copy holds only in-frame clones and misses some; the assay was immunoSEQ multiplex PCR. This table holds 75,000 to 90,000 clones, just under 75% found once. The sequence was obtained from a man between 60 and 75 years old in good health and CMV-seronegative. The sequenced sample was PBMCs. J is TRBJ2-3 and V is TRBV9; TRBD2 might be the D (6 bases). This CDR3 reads CASSVAATRGKDTQYF. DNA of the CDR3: TGTGCCAGCAGCGTAGCCGCCACGCGGGGTAAAGATACGCAGTATTTT.